The 2 T cell receptor beta chains below come from one sample, sequenced in a study of control samples from healthy donors and cancer patients. The data were produced by immunoSEQ multiplex PCR, yet TCRdb's version contains in-frame clones alone and is incomplete. The sample carries approximately 66,000 clones, roughly 89% recorded once. Material for sequencing was PBMCs. All receptors derive from a man in his sixties with colorectal cancer.

The rearrangement links TRBV7-3 to TRBJ2-7, with TRBD1 matching over 7 bases. Losses at the gene ends were 0 bases for V and 4 bases for J; bases not matched to a gene: 3. Germline values: CDR1 SGHTA, CDR2 FQGTGA. This CDR3 comprises 14 residues. CDR3 sequence reads: CASSLTGRGYEQYF. The CDR3 DNA is TGTGCCAGCAGCTTAACGGGCAGGGGGTACGAGCAGTACTTC.

The V call is TRBV5-1, the J call TRBJ1-2; D ambiguous. Trimming removed 0 bases from V and 3 bases from J, with 6 bases in between. The germline gives CDR1 SGHRS, CDR2 YFSETQ. CDR3 length equals 13 residues. Here the CDR3 DNA reads TGCGCCAGCAGCTTGGGACACGACTATGGCTACACCTTC. It specifies CASSLGHDYGYTF.